The 28 T cell receptor beta chains in this list originate from one sample, sequenced in a study of blood T cell repertoires in COVID-19. Profiling relied on immunoSEQ multiplex PCR, and the TCRdb table lists in-frame clones only, not all of them. The sample shows around 220,000 clones, nearly 90% of them seen only once. Sequencing was performed on peripheral blood. The receptors stem from a woman in her 40s who had recovered from COVID-19.

The chain recombines TRBV3-1 (or the pseudogene TRBV3-2) with TRBJ2-2, with D perhaps matching TRBD1 (5 bases). The CDR3 spans 15 residues. Between the trimmed V and J ends, which lost 4 bases and 5 bases, there was a span of 14 bases. Germline V CDR1 and CDR2: LGHDT, YNNKEL (reference sequence). The CDR3 sequence is CASSRSDIKTGELFF. The CDR3 DNA reads as TGTGCCAGCAGCCGATCGGACATAAAGACCGGGGAGCTGTTTTTT.

This clone was seen a few times. The gene calls are TRBV5-6 and TRBJ1-4, with TRBD1 matching 9 bases. V was clipped by 4 bases and J by 6 bases; unmatched bases: 7. Germline V lookup: CDR1 SGHDT, CDR2 YYEEEE. This CDR3 comprises 15 residues. The CDR3 bases are TGTGCCAGCAGCGGTAACAGGGGGCGGGATGAAAAACTGTTTTTT. It codes for CASSGNRGRDEKLFF.

This rearrangement joins TRBV29-1 to TRBJ2-7; possible D gene TRBD2, 6 bases. Trimming left V 4 bases short and J 6 bases short, with 16 bases between. This CDR3 is built from 13 residues. Per germline, CDR1 SQVTM and CDR2 ANQGSEA. The CDR3 loop reads CSVVGGMSSEQYF. The CDR3 bases are TGCAGCGTTGTTGGAGGGATGAGTTCCGAGCAGTACTTC.

Only one count was recorded for this clone. Written as DNA, the CDR3 is TGTGCCAGCCCCCGGGACAGCGGGAACACCGGGGAGCTGTTTTTT. This gives the protein CASPRDSGNTGELFF. The chain has TRBV6-5 and TRBJ2-2, with 7 bases identical to TRBD1. Germline CDR1 and CDR2: MNHEY and SVGAGI. The CDR3 covers 15 residues. V lost 8 bases, J lost 1 base, and 7 bases stayed unmatched.

As to this clone: In the same sample, other DNA sequences code for this CDR3. The gene calls are TRBV30 and TRBJ1-2, with a tentative D call TRBD1 (6 bases). The CDR3 is made up of 13 amino acids. Germline V lookup: CDR1 GTSNPN, CDR2 SVGIG (reference sequence). V was pared by 0 bases and J by 7 bases, with 12 bases between. In DNA, the CDR3 is TGTGCCTGGAGTGTACGGGGGGCAGGTGGCTACACCTTC. Its protein product is CAWSVRGAGGYTF.

This clone has only one observation. The chain couples TRBV7-2 to TRBJ1-5; 7 bases agree with TRBD1. There are 15 residues in the CDR3. Per germline, CDR1 SGHTA and CDR2 FQGNSA. The V and J ends lost 1 base and 7 bases, in that order; junction bases with no gene match: 7. CDR3 DNA sequence: TGTGCCAGCAGCTTAGACAGGGGTACATGGCAGCCCCAGCATTTT. Translation: CASSLDRGTWQPQHF.

Turning to this clone: Other nucleotide sequences in the sample specify the same CDR3. V is TRBV12-3 or TRBV12-4 and J is TRBJ1-2, with a possible D match to TRBD1 (6 bases). This CDR3 contains 13 residues. The V and J ends lost 1 base and 8 bases respectively, with 11 bases between them. The CDR3 DNA is TGTGCCAGCAGTTTAGGTCAGGGGTCAGGCTACACCTTC. It is translated as CASSLGQGSGYTF.

The rearrangement joins TRBV11-2 to TRBJ1-6, with a tentative D call TRBD1 (6 bases). CDR3 size: 15 residues. Germline V gene data show CDR1 as SGHAT and CDR2 as FQNNGV. V shed 4 bases and J shed 7 bases, with 14 bases lying between them. The DNA of the CDR3 is TGTGCCAGCAGCTCATGGACAGCCACCAATTCACCCCTCCACTTT. Translating gives CASSSWTATNSPLHF.

The CDR3 sequence: CASSLPGSYQETQYF. The CDR3 bases are TGTGCCAGCAGTTTACCGGGGTCGTACCAAGAGACCCAGTACTTC. V gene TRBV28 combines with J gene TRBJ2-5; tentative D call: TRBD2 (5 bases). The CDR3 runs to 15 residues. Per germline, CDR1 MDHEN and CDR2 SYDVKM. The V and J ends lost 2 bases and 0 bases respectively, with 10 bases between them.

This clone was found once. The gene calls are TRBV19 and TRBJ2-1, with D unresolved. The V end lost 5 bases, the J end lost 12 bases, and 14 bases lay between the germline ends. This CDR3 spans 12 amino acids. Germline V lookup: CDR1 LNHDA, CDR2 SQIVND (reference sequence). CDR3 sequence reads: CASSFLSAGQFF. The CDR3 DNA reads TGTGCCAGTAGTTTTCTCTCGGCAGGGCAGTTCTTC.

The V gene is TRBV7-2, the J gene TRBJ2-3; the D gene is possibly TRBD2 (6 bases). Trimming stripped 1 base from V and 2 bases from J, with 13 bases between. Germline values: CDR1 SGHTA, CDR2 FQGNSA. The CDR3 covers 16 residues. CDR3 bases: TGTGCCAGCAGCTTAGTGGGGGGAGTGAACACAGATACGCAGTATTTT. This encodes CASSLVGGVNTDTQYF.

This rearrangement joins TRBV28 to TRBJ1-2, with 9 bases matching TRBD1. V lost 3 bases to trimming and J lost 8 bases; unmatched junction nucleotides: 10. Germline CDR1 and CDR2: MDHEN and SYDVKM. The CDR3 consists of 15 residues. CDR3: CASSFPTGQGAGYTF. CDR3 coding DNA: TGTGCCAGCAGTTTCCCCACGGGACAGGGCGCCGGCTACACCTTC.

This rearrangement joins TRBV13 to TRBJ2-3; maybe TRBD1 (6 bases). Germline V gives CDR1 PRHDT, CDR2 FYEKMQ (reference sequence). The CDR3 has 16 amino acids. V gave up 8 bases and J gave up 1 base, with 19 bases separating them. The CDR3 is CASGPTQGLGTDTQYF. The CDR3 DNA sequence: TGTGCCAGCGGACCAACACAGGGTTTAGGCACAGATACGCAGTATTTT.

The chain links TRBV19 to TRBJ1-4, with D hard to call. V was pared by 7 bases and J by 2 bases, with 14 bases between. The CDR3 covers 15 residues. The V gene's germline CDR1 is LNHDA and CDR2 SQIVND (reference sequence). The CDR3 loop reads CASTDRGDTNEKLFF. The CDR3 DNA sequence: TGTGCCAGTACCGATCGGGGAGATACTAATGAAAAACTGTTTTTT.

The genes are TRBV20-1 and TRBJ2-1; TRBD2 matches 9 bases. CDR3 length equals 11 residues. Germline values: CDR1 DFQATT, CDR2 SNEGSKA (reference sequence). Losses at the gene ends were 3 bases for V and 12 bases for J; bases not matched to a gene: 3. The CDR3 DNA is TGCAGTGCTAGGACAGCGGGGGGGCAGTTCTTC. It yields the protein CSARTAGGQFF.

The chain combines TRBV29-1 with TRBJ2-1, with TRBD2 identical over 10 bases. Losses at the gene ends were 4 bases for V and 1 base for J; bases not matched to a gene: 7. Germline CDR1 and CDR2: SQVTM and ANQGSEA. This CDR3 is built from 16 residues. The CDR3 DNA reads TGCAGCGTTGTGCCTAGCGGGAGAGAGTCCTACAATGAGCAGTTCTTC. Residues: CSVVPSGRESYNEQFF.

The chain recombines TRBV28 with TRBJ1-5; D gene uncertain. V shed 8 bases and J shed 6 bases, with 14 bases lying between them. The CDR3 covers 13 residues. Per germline, CDR1 MDHEN and CDR2 SYDVKM. The CDR3 loop is CASRAGSGQPQHF. The CDR3 DNA follows: TGTGCCAGCCGGGCGGGGAGTGGTCAGCCCCAGCATTTT.

In DNA form, the CDR3 reads TGTGCCAGCAGCCAAGATAGAGGCACCCCAACTAATGAAAAACTGTTTTTT. Amino acid sequence: CASSQDRGTPTNEKLFF. The chain carries TRBV3-1 (or the pseudogene TRBV3-2) and TRBJ1-4; D unclear. Trimming cost V 0 bases and J 0 bases, with 11 bases left between them. CDR3 size: 17 residues. Germline V gives CDR1 LGHDT, CDR2 YNNKEL (reference sequence).

The chain couples TRBV9 to TRBJ1-1; D perhaps matches TRBD1 (5 bases). This CDR3 spans 14 amino acids. Trimming cost V 0 bases and J 3 bases, with 9 bases left between them. Germline V gene data show CDR1 as SGDLS and CDR2 as YYNGEE. CDR3 bases: TGTGCCAGCAGCGTAGACGGGGGTTACACTGAAGCTTTCTTT. Translating gives CASSVDGGYTEAFF.

V and J are TRBV5-8 and TRBJ1-2, with D perhaps TRBD1 (6 bases). V was trimmed by 4 bases and J by 4 bases, leaving 14 bases between them. Germline CDR1 is SGHTS and CDR2 is YDEGEE. The CDR3 extends over 14 amino acids. This chain's CDR3 is CASSRDTGFYGYTF. CDR3 bases: TGTGCCAGCAGCCGTGACACAGGGTTCTATGGCTACACCTTC.

The chain uses TRBV12-3 or TRBV12-4 and TRBJ1-6, with 7 bases fitting TRBD1. After removal of 10 bases from V and 7 bases from J, the junction contained 7 bases not matched to a gene. The CDR3 extends over 13 amino acids. The chain's CDR3 is CATHRGPNSPLHF. CDR3 coding DNA: TGTGCCACCCACAGGGGCCCCAATTCACCCCTCCACTTT.

The V and J genes are TRBV5-8 and TRBJ2-5, with 7 bases fitting TRBD2. J lost 1 base, V lost 9 bases, and 6 bases had no gene match. The V gene's germline CDR1 is SGHTS and CDR2 YDEGEE. The CDR3 covers 13 residues. The CDR3 region is CATAAGVQETQYF. CDR3 DNA sequence: TGTGCCACCGCCGCGGGGGTCCAAGAGACCCAGTACTTC. Looking up the rest from reference TRBV5-8 and TRBJ2-5 gives the full variable domain: EAGVTQSPTHLIKTRGQQATLRCSPISGHTSVYWYQQALGLGLQFLLWYDEGEERNRGNFPPRFSGRQFPNYSSELNVNALELEDSALYLCATAAGVQETQYFGPGTRLLVL.

The chain carries TRBV5-4 and TRBJ2-1, with 11 bases that match TRBD2. CDR3 length: 16 amino acids. Germline V CDR1 and CDR2: SGHNT, YYREEE (reference sequence). Losses at the gene ends were 1 base for V and 6 bases for J; bases not matched to a gene: 6. The CDR3 region is CASSLLVLAGVNEQFF. Written as DNA, the CDR3 is TGTGCCAGCAGCTTGTTGGTACTAGCGGGAGTCAATGAGCAGTTCTTC.

This clone occurred a few times. The chain uses TRBV4-2 and TRBJ2-1, with TRBD2 matching 8 bases. Trimming took 4 bases from V and 9 from J; bases not matched to a gene: 11. The CDR3 loop spans 15 amino acids. Per the germline V gene, CDR1 is LGHNA and CDR2 is YNFKEQ. The CDR3 here is CASSPPPGGPTEQFF. CDR3 DNA sequence: TGTGCCAGCAGCCCCCCCCCGGGGGGGCCGACTGAGCAGTTCTTC.

The rearrangement joins TRBV28 to TRBJ1-6; maybe TRBD1 (6 bases). V lost 5 bases and J lost 2, with 10 bases in between. Germline V gives CDR1 MDHEN, CDR2 SYDVKM. The CDR3 has 15 residues. This CDR3 reads CASSTQGTYNSPLHF. The DNA of the CDR3 is TGTGCCAGCAGTACGCAGGGGACCTATAATTCACCCCTCCACTTT.

There are a few counts of this clone. The gene calls are TRBV3-1 (or the pseudogene TRBV3-2) and TRBJ2-3, with D unresolved. V was clipped by 3 bases and J by 6 bases, with 4 bases between them. This CDR3 comprises 11 residues. CDR1 and CDR2 from the germline V gene are LGHDT and YNNKEL (reference sequence). CDR3 sequence reads: CASSQRDTQYF. CDR3 bases: TGTGCCAGCAGCCAGCGGGATACGCAGTATTTT.

The chain has TRBV5-1 and TRBJ2-1; 7 nucleotides agree with TRBD2. The V gene's germline CDR1 is SGHRS and CDR2 YFSETQ. CDR3 length: 15 residues. Trimming cost V 3 bases and J 6 bases; bases outside gene matches: 9. CDR3 in DNA: TGCGCCAGCAGCTACGGGACTAACTACCCCAATGAGCAGTTCTTC. Translation: CASSYGTNYPNEQFF.

V and J are TRBV3-1 (or the pseudogene TRBV3-2) and TRBJ1-6, with a possible D match to TRBD1 (5 bases). Trimming shortened V by 4 bases and J by 5 bases, and 9 bases separated the two germline ends. CDR1 and CDR2 from the germline V gene are LGHDT and YNNKEL (reference sequence). The CDR3 spans 14 residues. CDR3 in DNA: TGTGCCAGCAGCCGCAGGGTAGATAATTCACCCCTCCACTTT. It specifies CASSRRVDNSPLHF.